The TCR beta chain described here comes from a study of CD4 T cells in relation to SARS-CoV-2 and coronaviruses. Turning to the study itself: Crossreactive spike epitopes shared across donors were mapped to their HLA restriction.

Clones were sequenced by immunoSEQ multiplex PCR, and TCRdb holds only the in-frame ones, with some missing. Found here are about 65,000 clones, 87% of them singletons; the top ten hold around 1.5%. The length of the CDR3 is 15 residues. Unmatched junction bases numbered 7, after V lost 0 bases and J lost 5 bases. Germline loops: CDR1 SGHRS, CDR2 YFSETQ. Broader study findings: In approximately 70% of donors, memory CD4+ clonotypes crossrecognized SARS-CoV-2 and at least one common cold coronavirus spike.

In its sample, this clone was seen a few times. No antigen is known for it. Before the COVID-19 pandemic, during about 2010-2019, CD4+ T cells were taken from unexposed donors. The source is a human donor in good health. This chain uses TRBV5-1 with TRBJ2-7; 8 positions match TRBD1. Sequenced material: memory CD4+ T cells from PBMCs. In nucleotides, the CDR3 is TGCGCCAGCAGCTTGGCGAGGCAGGGGGCCGACGAGCAGTACTTC. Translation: CASSLARQGADEQYF.